This T cell receptor (beta chain) was captured in a study of blood T cells in healthy people across ages. Alongside a J-beta primer mix, a sample-barcoded 5' primer served in a second PCR lasting roughly 7 to 11 cycles. MiXCR, applied by TCRdb to the 5' RACE reads, yields one record per CDR3 protein. The sample lists about 650,000 distinct CDR3 sequences, 52% occurring once. The CDR3 is made up of 16 amino acids. With 5 bases removed from V and 4 bases from J, the gap between germline ends came to 20 bases. CDR1 is MNHEY, CDR2 SVGAGI, per germline. Whole-study findings and limits: A roughly linear age-dependent decrease characterized TCR beta diversity per million T cells.

Donors were systemically healthy Caucasian individuals from Russia aged about 6 to 90 years. A few counts support this clonotype. Its antigen is unidentified. A much larger clone lies a single base off, so this may be a read error. The sequencing input was blood. The chain couples TRBV6-5 to TRBJ1-1; weak D call: TRBD1 (6 bases). This receptor was taken from an elderly woman in good health. CDR3 coding DNA: TGTGCCAGCAGTCGGGGGGCGGTGGTAGTGGGCACTGAAGCTTTCTTT. This gives the protein CASSRGAVVVGTEAFF.